This T cell receptor beta chain was captured by sequencing in a study of cytomegalovirus exposure and HLA in healthy donors. 60 Vbeta and 13 Jbeta primers were used in PCR. Method: immunoSEQ multiplex PCR; TCRdb's copy keeps in-frame clones and lacks some. The table has 150,000 to 200,000 clones, approximately 80% seen once. These donors, healthy bone marrow donors, were studied. Germline V gene sequence: CDR1 SGHTA, CDR2 FQGNSA. J gave up 6 bases and V 1 base, and 9 bases lay outside the gene matches. CDR3 length: 18 residues. The sample comprised PBMCs. The receptor's source is a woman aged 50 to 60 in good health and CMV-seronegative. This chain uses TRBV7-2 with TRBJ2-1; 13 bases line up with TRBD2. CDR3 amino acids: CASSLVVTSGRNSNEQFF. CDR3 sequence (DNA): TGTGCCAGCAGCTTAGTGGTGACTAGCGGGAGGAATTCCAATGAGCAGTTCTTC.